Sequencing of this T cell receptor beta chain was carried out in a study of blood T cell repertoires in COVID-19. Study-wide background: Donors in the United States, Italy and Spain gave samples during acute or convalescent COVID-19.

The repertoire was sequenced with immunoSEQ multiplex PCR; TCRdb's copy has only in-frame clones and lacks some. The table lists approximately 440,000 clones, 88% of them singletons, with roughly 12% in the top ten. This clone was counted only a few times. Germline V CDR1 and CDR2: LGHDT, YNNKEL (reference sequence). CDR3 length: 13 amino acids. Trimming removed 6 bases from V and 8 bases from J, with 16 bases in between. Sequenced material: peripheral blood. The chain couples TRBV3-1 (or the pseudogene TRBV3-2) to TRBJ1-2; no firm D call. The clonotype was recovered from a woman between 50 and 59 years old with COVID-19, enrolled during active disease. CDR3 coding DNA: TGTGCCAGCAGTCTACTCGGAGATTGGGGCTACACCTTC. Encoded protein: CASSLLGDWGYTF.